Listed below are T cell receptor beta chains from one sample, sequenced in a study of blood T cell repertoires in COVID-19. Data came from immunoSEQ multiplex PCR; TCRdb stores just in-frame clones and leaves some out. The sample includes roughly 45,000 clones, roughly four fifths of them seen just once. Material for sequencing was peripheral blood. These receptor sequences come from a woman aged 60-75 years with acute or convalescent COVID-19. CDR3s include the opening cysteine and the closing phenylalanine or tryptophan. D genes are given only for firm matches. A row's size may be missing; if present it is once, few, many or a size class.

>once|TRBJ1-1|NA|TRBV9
CASSVVQNRGVTEAFF
TGTGCCAGCAGCGTAGTTCAGAATAGGGGCGTCACTGAAGCTTTCTTT
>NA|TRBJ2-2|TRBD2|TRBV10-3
CAIRTSGGLGTGELFF
TGTGCCATCAGGACTAGCGGGGGCTTGGGGACCGGGGAGCTGTTTTTT
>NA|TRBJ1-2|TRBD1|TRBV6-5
CASCRNTGVGYGYTF
TGTGCCAGCTGCAGAAACACAGGGGTTGGCTATGGCTACACCTTC
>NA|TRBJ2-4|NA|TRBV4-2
CASSQDLAGMNIQYF
TGTGCCAGCAGCCAAGATCTGGCAGGGATGAACATTCAGTACTTC
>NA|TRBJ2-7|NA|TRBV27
CASSSGQSSYEQYF
TGTGCCAGCAGTTCCGGACAGAGCTCCTACGAGCAGTACTTC
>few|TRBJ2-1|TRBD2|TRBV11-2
CASSLVSSGYNEQFF
TGTGCCAGCAGCTTAGTCTCTAGCGGCTACAATGAGCAGTTCTTC
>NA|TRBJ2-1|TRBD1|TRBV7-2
CASSPSGTALNEQFF
TGTGCCAGCAGCCCATCTGGGACAGCATTAAATGAGCAGTTCTTC
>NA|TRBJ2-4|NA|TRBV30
CAWSAGGQSQYF
TGTGCCTGGAGTGCCGGCGGACAATCTCAGTACTTC
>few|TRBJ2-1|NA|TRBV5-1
CASSSGGPGNEQFF
TGCGCCAGCAGCTCAGGGGGGCCGGGCAATGAGCAGTTCTTC
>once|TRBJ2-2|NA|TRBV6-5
CASRRWNTGELFF
TGTGCCAGCAGGAGGTGGAACACCGGGGAGCTGTTTTTT
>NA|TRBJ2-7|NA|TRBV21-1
CASSFRGSKAYEQYF
TGTGCCAGCAGCTTCCGAGGGAGCAAAGCCTACGAGCAGTACTTC
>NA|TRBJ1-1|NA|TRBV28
CASTPAMGANTEAFF
TGTGCCAGCACCCCGGCCATGGGAGCGAACACTGAAGCTTTCTTT
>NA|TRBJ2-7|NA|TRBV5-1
CASSLGTVIYEQYF
TGCGCCAGCAGCTTGGGGACAGTGATCTACGAGCAGTACTTC